This T cell receptor (beta chain) was sequenced for a study of T-cell reconstitution after alpha-beta-depleted transplantation in children. This clonotype has a count of ten or more. Preparation of the TCRbeta library used unique molecular identifiers. TCRdb re-called the PCR reads through MiXCR, storing one row per CDR3 protein. Of about 200,000 distinct CDR3 sequences listed, around 7% are singletons. The material sequenced was PBMCs, taken before TCRalphabeta/CD19-depleted stem cell transplant. This clonotype was sampled from a boy between 2 and 10 years old with acute lymphoblastic leukemia, due to receive a stem cell transplant.

Here the CDR3 DNA reads TGCAGTGCTCCCCGCCCCATATTGGGAAATGAGCAGTTCTTC. This sequence encodes CSAPRPILGNEQFF. This chain uses TRBV20-1 with TRBJ2-1; D call uncertain. V was shortened by 5 bases and J by 7 bases, with 18 bases between the two germline ends. Looked up from germline, CDR1 is DFQATT and CDR2 is SNEGSKA (reference sequence). The CDR3 is made up of 14 amino acids.